This T cell receptor beta chain was obtained from a study of shared clonotypes between healthy human individuals. This CDR3 region has 16 residues. Germline CDR1 is SGHRS and CDR2 is YFSETQ. V shed 0 bases and J 1 base; nucleotides not matched to a gene: 4. Clones were read by immunoSEQ multiplex PCR, and TCRdb kept only the in-frame ones, dropping some. The table has hundreds of thousands of clones, roughly 79% seen once. This rearrangement joins TRBV5-1 to TRBJ2-5; 9 positions match TRBD2. Material for sequencing was PBMCs. The clonotype comes from a woman between 40 and 55 years old in good health. Some clones in this sample may be carry-over from other donors' samples. As DNA, the CDR3 is TGCGCCAGCAGCTTGGCCCCGACTAGCGGCCAAGAGACCCAGTACTTC. It encodes CASSLAPTSGQETQYF. Together with reference TRBV5-1 and TRBJ2-5, the CDR3 gives the full variable domain: KAGVTQTPRYLIKTRGQQVTLSCSPISGHRSVSWYQQTPGQGLQFLFEYFSETQRNKGNFPGRFSGRQFSNSRSEMNVSTLELGDSALYLCASSLAPTSGQETQYFGPGTRLLVL.